A selection of T cell receptor beta chains follows, all from one sample in a study of radiation and T cells in renal cell carcinoma. Assay: immunoSEQ multiplex PCR; the TCRdb copy retains only in-frame clones and omits some. Of roughly 150,000 clones listed, roughly 86% are singletons. The sample consisted of blood, taken from a patient whose treatment included radiotherapy and nephrectomy. These receptors were collected from a woman aged 50 to 65 with renal cell carcinoma. CDR3s include the opening cysteine and the closing phenylalanine or tryptophan. A D gene is named only where the DNA matches it firmly. Size is omitted from some rows. Given values are once, few, many or a class for expanded clones.

CASSSLTSGEQYF | TGTGCCAGCAGCTCTTTGACTAGCGGCGAGCAGTACTTC | TRBV7-8 | TRBD2 | TRBJ2-7 | .
CASSYGLAVNNEQFF | TGTGCCAGCAGTTACGGGCTAGCGGTTAACAATGAGCAGTTCTTC | TRBV6-5 | TRBD2 | TRBJ2-1 | .
CASSPQEASANYGYTF | TGTGCCAGCTCACCGCAGGAGGCTTCAGCTAACTATGGCTACACCTTC | TRBV18 | . | TRBJ1-2 | .
CASSSGGEQPQHF | TGTGCCAGTAGTTCAGGGGGGGAGCAGCCCCAGCATTTT | TRBV19 | TRBD1 | TRBJ1-5 | .
CASSLGFSGGSTDTQYF | TGTGCCAGCAGCTTAGGGTTTAGCGGGGGAAGCACAGATACGCAGTATTTT | TRBV13 | TRBD2 | TRBJ2-3 | .
CATSRVSTGPNYGYTF | TGTGCCACCAGCAGAGTGTCCACAGGGCCTAACTATGGCTACACCTTC | TRBV15 | . | TRBJ1-2 | .
CASSYGPSGNTIYF | TGTGCCAGCAGCTACGGGCCCTCTGGAAACACCATATATTTT | TRBV5-6 | . | TRBJ1-3 | .
CASTILATGELFF | TGTGCCAGCACCATACTAGCGACCGGGGAGCTGTTTTTT | TRBV6-6 | TRBD2 | TRBJ2-2 | .
CASTNSGTGGETQYF | TGTGCCAGCACTAACTCCGGGACAGGGGGAGAGACCCAGTACTTC | TRBV5-5 | TRBD1 | TRBJ2-5 | .
CASSEGLDKRGAYGYTF | TGTGCCAGCAGCGAGGGGCTCGACAAGCGGGGTGCTTATGGCTACACCTTC | TRBV7-2 | . | TRBJ1-2 | .
CASSLDEGSGTEAFF | TGCGCCAGCAGCTTGGATGAGGGTAGTGGCACTGAAGCTTTCTTT | TRBV5-1 | . | TRBJ1-1 | few
CASSPGNYGYTF | TGTGCCAGTAGTCCCGGTAACTATGGCTACACCTTC | TRBV19 | . | TRBJ1-2 | .
CSARRGRGEKLFF | TGCAGCGCCCGAAGGGGTAGGGGCGAAAAACTGTTTTTT | TRBV29-1 | . | TRBJ1-4 | .
CASSKTNEQYF | TGTGCCAGCAGCAAAACGAACGAGCAGTACTTC | TRBV21-1 | . | TRBJ2-7 | many
CASSLESRRTDTQYF | TGCGCCAGCAGCTTGGAAAGCAGGCGCACAGATACGCAGTATTTT | TRBV5-1 | . | TRBJ2-3 | .
CASRVADRFYEQYF | TGTGCCAGCAGGGTAGCGGACAGGTTCTACGAGCAGTACTTC | TRBV5-5 | . | TRBJ2-7 | .
CASSLFNGYAGDTGELFF | TGTGCCAGCAGCTTATTTAACGGATACGCGGGGGACACCGGGGAGCTGTTTTTT | TRBV13 | TRBD2 | TRBJ2-2 | .
CASSPSGGLAGTDTQYF | TGTGCCAGCTCACCAAGTGGTGGACTAGCGGGGACAGATACGCAGTATTTT | TRBV18 | TRBD2 | TRBJ2-3 | .
CASRSTGTGAYTQYF | TGTGCCAGCAGGAGCACCGGGACAGGGGCGTATACGCAGTATTTT | TRBV11-2 | TRBD1 | TRBJ2-3 | .
CASSPGLSNTGELFF | TGTGCCAGCAGCCCGGGACTCTCGAACACCGGGGAGCTGTTTTTT | TRBV7-3 | . | TRBJ2-2 | .
CASSLEGDMNTEAFF | TGTGCCAGCAGCTTAGAGGGAGACATGAACACTGAAGCTTTCTTT | TRBV7-2 | . | TRBJ1-1 | .
CASSLGPSTDTQYF | TGTGCCAGCAGCTTAGGTCCTAGCACAGATACGCAGTATTTT | TRBV7-2 | . | TRBJ2-3 | .
CASSTRTSRGETQYF | TGTGCCAGCAGCACGCGGACTAGCCGGGGGGAGACCCAGTACTTC | TRBV9 | TRBD2 | TRBJ2-5 | .